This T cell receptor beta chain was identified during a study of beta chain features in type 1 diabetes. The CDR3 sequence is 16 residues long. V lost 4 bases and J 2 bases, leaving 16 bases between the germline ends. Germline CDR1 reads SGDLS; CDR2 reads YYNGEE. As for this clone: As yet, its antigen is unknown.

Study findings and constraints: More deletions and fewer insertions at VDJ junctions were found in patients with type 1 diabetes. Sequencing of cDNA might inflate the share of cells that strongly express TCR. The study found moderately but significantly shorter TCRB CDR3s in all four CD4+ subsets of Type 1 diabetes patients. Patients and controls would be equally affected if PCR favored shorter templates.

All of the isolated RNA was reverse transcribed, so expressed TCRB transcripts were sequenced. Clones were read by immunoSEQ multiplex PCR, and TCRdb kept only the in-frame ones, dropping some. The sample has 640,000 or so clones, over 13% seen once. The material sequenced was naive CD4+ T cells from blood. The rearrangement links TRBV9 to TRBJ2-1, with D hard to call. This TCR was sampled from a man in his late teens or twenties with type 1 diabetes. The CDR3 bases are TGTGCCAGCAGCCTTTTCCTTACCCGAACCTACAATGAGCAGTTCTTC. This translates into CASSLFLTRTYNEQFF.